The 14 T cell receptor beta chains below all came from one sample that was sequenced in a study of T cell responses to AZD1222 COVID-19 vaccine. Sequencing used immunoSEQ multiplex PCR; TCRdb keeps in-frame clones, though not all of them. The table records 150,000 to 200,000 clones, roughly 92% of them present only once. The material was peripheral blood, obtained on day 0 of AZD1222 vaccination. These receptors originate from an adult in good health.

The genes are TRBV6-2 or TRBV6-3 and TRBJ1-6; D gene uncertain. Between the trimmed V and J ends, which lost 0 bases and 7 bases, there was a span of 1 base. The CDR3 loop spans 12 amino acids. Germline V gene sequence: CDR1 MNHEY, CDR2 SVGEGT. CDR3 amino acids: CASSYSNSPLHF. The DNA for the CDR3 is TGTGCCAGCAGTTACTCGAATTCACCCCTCCACTTT.

This clone was seen just once. The chain couples TRBV4-2 to TRBJ2-1, with D unclear. Germline V gene sequence: CDR1 LGHNA, CDR2 YNFKEQ. The V gene lost 1 base and the J gene lost 5 bases, with 9 bases spanning the gap. CDR3 length: 14 amino acids. In DNA, the CDR3 is TGTGCCAGCAGCCAAGTACTGAGCGACAATGAGCAGTTCTTC. Translating gives CASSQVLSDNEQFF.

The J gene is TRBJ2-7, the V gene TRBV25-1; 11 nucleotides align to TRBD2. The germline gives CDR1 MGHDK, CDR2 SYGVNS. The V and J ends lost 5 bases and 2 bases, in that order; junction bases with no gene match: 5. The CDR3 covers 15 residues. CDR3 loop: CASSYIAGGTYEQYF. The CDR3 nucleotides are TGTGCCAGCAGTTATATAGCGGGGGGGACCTACGAGCAGTACTTC.

The chain recombines TRBV11-2 with TRBJ2-3, with 10 bases that match TRBD2. The V gene's germline CDR1 is SGHAT and CDR2 FQNNGV. With 4 bases clipped from V and 0 bases from J, the junction kept 7 bases outside the gene matches. The CDR3 has 17 residues. For the CDR3, the DNA is TGTGCCAGCAGCTCCACTTTAGCGGGGGGTAGCACAGATACGCAGTATTTT. Its protein is CASSSTLAGGSTDTQYF.

The chain has TRBV14 and TRBJ1-1; the D is unclear. CDR1 SGHDN and CDR2 FVKESK come from the germline V gene. The CDR3 is 15 residues long. Trimming left V 7 bases short and J 0 bases short, with 15 bases between. The CDR3 coding sequence is TGTGCCAGCACCTATATGGGCCTGTTGAACACTGAAGCTTTCTTT. Its protein is CASTYMGLLNTEAFF.

This chain connects TRBV9 to TRBJ1-2; D perhaps matches TRBD1 (5 bases). Trimming cost V 3 bases and J 5 bases, with 17 bases left between them. Per germline, CDR1 SGDLS and CDR2 YYNGEE. The CDR3 loop spans 15 amino acids. Written as DNA, the CDR3 is TGTGCCAGCAGCGACGGGACGGCGGGACCTTATGGCTACACCTTC. Translated: CASSDGTAGPYGYTF.

V and J are TRBV5-1 and TRBJ2-6, with a tentative D call TRBD1 (6 bases). The germline V gene encodes CDR1 SGHRS and CDR2 YFSETQ. V shed 4 bases and J shed 1 base, with 15 bases lying between them. The CDR3 extends over 17 amino acids. CDR3 nucleotides: TGCGCCAGCAGCAGACCGCAAACAGGGTCTGGGGCCAACGTCCTGACTTTC. As protein: CASSRPQTGSGANVLTF.

V is TRBV18 and J is TRBJ1-3; possibly TRBD1 for D (5 bases). The CDR3 contains 14 residues. Trimming shortened V by 1 base and J by 4 bases, and 8 bases separated the two germline ends. CDR1 KGHSH and CDR2 LQKENI come from the germline V gene. DNA for the CDR3: TGTGCCAGCTCACCACAAAGGGACGGAAACACCATATATTTT. Its protein product is CASSPQRDGNTIYF.

The V gene is TRBV2, the J gene TRBJ1-1; D might be TRBD1 (6 bases). This CDR3 has 14 amino acids. Trimming stripped 5 bases from V and 4 bases from J, with 14 bases between. CDR1 is SNHLY and CDR2 is FYNNEI in the germline V gene. CDR3 protein: CASSWGGGFTEAFF. In DNA, the CDR3 is TGTGCCAGCAGTTGGGGAGGGGGGTTCACTGAAGCTTTCTTT.

As for this clone: A read error is likely, as this CDR3 ends without the conserved phenylalanine or tryptophan. No DNA is shown, since the ends of the CDR3 on it are uncertain; the CDR3 is the one TCRdb lists. J is TRBJ1-5 and V is TRBV27; TRBD1 is taken as the D call from the table, unchecked against the DNA. From its first to its last residue, the CDR3 has 9 amino acids. Looked up from germline, CDR1 is MNHEY and CDR2 is SMNVEV (reference sequence). The CDR3 protein is CASSFKGNL.

The V call is TRBV30, the J call TRBJ1-1; TRBD1 aligns across 9 bases. Germline CDR1 and CDR2: GTSNPN and SVGIG (reference sequence). Trimming at V came to 1 base and at J to 1 base, leaving 4 bases not matched to a gene. There are 15 residues in the CDR3. The CDR3: CAWSEWTGENTEAFF. The CDR3 DNA sequence: TGTGCCTGGAGTGAGTGGACAGGGGAGAACACTGAAGCTTTCTTT.

The chain links TRBV7-6 to TRBJ2-7; either TRBD1 or TRBD2 may fit D (6 bases each). The CDR3 runs 14 residues. Trimming shortened V by 2 bases and J by 4 bases, and 12 bases separated the two germline ends. Germline V CDR1 and CDR2: SGHVS, FNYEAQ. CDR3 protein: CASSLLGAGYEQYF. The CDR3 DNA reads as TGTGCCAGCAGCTTATTGGGGGCGGGATACGAGCAGTACTTC.

The V and J genes are TRBV5-1 and TRBJ2-7; 7 nucleotides match TRBD1. After removal of 3 bases from V and 2 bases from J, the junction contained 5 bases not matched to a gene. The CDR3 covers 14 residues. Germline loops: CDR1 SGHRS, CDR2 YFSETQ. The CDR3 coding sequence is TGCGCCAGCAGCTCTAATGACAGGGCCTACGAGCAGTACTTC. Protein product: CASSSNDRAYEQYF.

V usage is TRBV24-1 and J usage is TRBJ2-2, with D perhaps TRBD1 (7 bases). Trimming took 3 bases from V and 6 from J, leaving 10 bases between them. Looked up from germline, CDR1 is KGHDR and CDR2 is SFDVKD. CDR3 length: 14 amino acids. CDR3 loop: CATSDAGQPGELFF. The CDR3 DNA follows: TGTGCCACCAGTGATGCGGGACAGCCCGGGGAGCTGTTTTTT.